This TCR beta chain was retrieved from a study of T cell responses to AZD1222 COVID-19 vaccine. Study as a whole: Second-dose intervals of approximately 4 or approximately 12 weeks were pooled. Study-wide points: Baseline seropositives among AZD1222 recipients totaled only five to seven.

About this clone itself: No antigen is known for it.

Germline CDR1 reads KGHSH; CDR2 reads LQKENI. The junction had 9 bases not matched to a gene; V was cut back by 3 bases and J by 6 bases. The CDR3 loop spans 15 amino acids. The repertoire was sequenced with immunoSEQ multiplex PCR; TCRdb's copy has only in-frame clones and lacks some. The profile shows 130,000 or so clones, about 82% of them singletons. The gene calls are TRBV18 and TRBJ2-7; TRBD1 matches 9 bases. Sequenced here: peripheral blood, sampled on day 0 of AZD1222 vaccination. The sequence was obtained from an adult in good health. CDR3 loop: CASSPGQGTTLEQYF. The CDR3 nucleotides are TGTGCCAGCTCACCCGGACAGGGGACCACCCTCGAGCAGTACTTC.